This T cell receptor (beta chain) was obtained from a study of T-cell reconstitution after alpha-beta-depleted transplantation in children. Study-level results: Fresh T-cell production supplied most of the T-cell counts and diversity seen one year after transplant. Surviving recipient T cells and thymic progenitors underlay high day-60 TCRbeta diversity in some patients. Reportedly, roughly two months post-transplant, alpha-beta T cells arose from several hundred expanded graft clones.

Unique molecular identifiers were incorporated into the prepared TCRbeta library. MiXCR, applied by TCRdb to the PCR reads, yields one record per CDR3 protein. The sample has around 110,000 distinct CDR3 sequences, 10% to 13% seen once. This clonotype has more than one count but fewer than ten. Its antigen is unknown. V lost 0 bases and J lost 5, with 11 bases in between. Per the germline V gene, CDR1 is SGHDN and CDR2 is FVKESK. The CDR3 covers 14 residues. Sequencing used PBMCs, obtained before TCRalphabeta/CD19-depleted stem cell transplant. The chain recombines TRBV14 with TRBJ2-7; possibly TRBD1 for D (5 bases). The source of this sequence is a boy between 2 and 15 years old with acute lymphoblastic leukemia, due to receive a stem cell transplant. In nucleotides, the CDR3 is TGTGCCAGCAGCCAAGAATCAGGGTACCACGAGCAGTACTTC. This translates into CASSQESGYHEQYF. The full variable domain, with the rest looked up from reference TRBV14 and TRBJ2-7, is EAGVTQFPSHSVIEKGQTVTLRCDPISGHDNLYWYRRVMGKEIKFLLHFVKESKQDESGMPNNRFLAERTGGTYSTLKVQPAELEDSGVYFCASSQESGYHEQYFGPGTRLTVT.